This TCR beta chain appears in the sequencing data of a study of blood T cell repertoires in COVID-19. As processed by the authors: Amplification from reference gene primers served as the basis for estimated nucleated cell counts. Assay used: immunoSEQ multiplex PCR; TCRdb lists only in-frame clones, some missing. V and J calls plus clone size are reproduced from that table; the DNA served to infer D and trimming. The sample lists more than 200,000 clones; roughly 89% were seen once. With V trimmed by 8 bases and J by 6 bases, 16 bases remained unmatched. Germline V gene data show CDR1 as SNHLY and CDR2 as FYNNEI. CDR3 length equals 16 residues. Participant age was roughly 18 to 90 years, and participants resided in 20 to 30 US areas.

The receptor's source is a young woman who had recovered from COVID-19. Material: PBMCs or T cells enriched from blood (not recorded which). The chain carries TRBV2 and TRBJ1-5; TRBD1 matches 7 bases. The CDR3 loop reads CASSEETGWVGQPQHF. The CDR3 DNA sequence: TGTGCCAGCTCCGAGGAGACAGGGTGGGTCGGTCAGCCCCAGCATTTT.